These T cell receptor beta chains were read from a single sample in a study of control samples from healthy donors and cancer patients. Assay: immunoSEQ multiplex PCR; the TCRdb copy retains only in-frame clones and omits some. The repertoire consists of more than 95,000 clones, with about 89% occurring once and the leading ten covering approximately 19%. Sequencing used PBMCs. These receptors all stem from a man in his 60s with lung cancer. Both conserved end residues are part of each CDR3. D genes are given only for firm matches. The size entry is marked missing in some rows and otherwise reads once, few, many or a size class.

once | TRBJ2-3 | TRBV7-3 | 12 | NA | TGTGCCAGCAGCAAACCAGCAGATACGCAGTATTTT | CASSKPADTQYF
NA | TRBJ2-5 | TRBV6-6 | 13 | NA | TGTGCCAGCGGGCGGGTCGTCGGAGAGACCCAGTACTTC | CASGRVVGETQYF
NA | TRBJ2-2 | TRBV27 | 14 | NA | TGTGCCAGCAGTTTATCGTCTAACACCGGGGAGCTGTTTTTT | CASSLSSNTGELFF
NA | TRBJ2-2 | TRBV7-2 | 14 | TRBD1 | TGTGCCAGTGGTGGACAGGGTCGGGCCGGGGAGCTGTTTTTT | CASGGQGRAGELFF
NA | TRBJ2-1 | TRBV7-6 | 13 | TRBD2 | TGTGCCAGCAGCCTTACTAGCGCCAATGAGCAGTTCTTC | CASSLTSANEQFF
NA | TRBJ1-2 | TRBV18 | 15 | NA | TGTGCCAGCTCACCAACAGGACCCACTAACTATGGCTACACCTTC | CASSPTGPTNYGYTF
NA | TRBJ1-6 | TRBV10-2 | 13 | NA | TGCGCCAGCGATCAGGTCGGGAATTCACCCCTCCACTTT | CASDQVGNSPLHF
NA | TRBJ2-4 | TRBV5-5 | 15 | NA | TGTGCCAGCAGCAAACCAGCTCTAGCCAAAAACATTCAGTACTTC | CASSKPALAKNIQYF
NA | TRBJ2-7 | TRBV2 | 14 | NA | TGTGCCAGCAGTGAGGGTCTGGGGTCCTACGAGCAGTACTTC | CASSEGLGSYEQYF
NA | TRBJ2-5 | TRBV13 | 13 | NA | TGTGCCAGCAGCCTAAGGGGACTGAAGACCCAGTACTTC | CASSLRGLKTQYF
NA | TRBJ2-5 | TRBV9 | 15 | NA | TGTGCCAGCAGCGTAGCTACGGGAGATTGGGCGGCCCAGTACTTC | CASSVATGDWAAQYF
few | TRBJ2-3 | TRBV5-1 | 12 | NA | TGCGCCAGCAGCCCCTACACAGATACGCAGTATTTT | CASSPYTDTQYF
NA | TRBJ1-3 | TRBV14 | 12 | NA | TGTGCCAGCAGCCAAGGAGGACACACCATATATTTT | CASSQGGHTIYF
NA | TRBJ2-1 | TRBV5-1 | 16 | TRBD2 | TGCGCCAGCAGCCCCCGACCCGGGGGGGCAAACAATGAGCAGTTCTTC | CASSPRPGGANNEQFF
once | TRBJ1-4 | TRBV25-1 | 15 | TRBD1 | TGTGCCAGCAGTGTCTACAGGGGGCTGGATGAAAAACTGTTTTTT | CASSVYRGLDEKLFF
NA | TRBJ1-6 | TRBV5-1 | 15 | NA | TGCGCCAGCAGCTCCACAAACGGGCAGGGATCACCCCTCCACTTT | CASSSTNGQGSPLHF
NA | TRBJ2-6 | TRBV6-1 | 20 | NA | TGTGCCAGCAGTGAAGCGCGTTCTTGGGGCCCACTCCCTGGGGCCAACGTCCTGACTTTC | CASSEARSWGPLPGANVLTF
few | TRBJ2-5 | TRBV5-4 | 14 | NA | TGTGCCAGCTATCGTGGGGGGAGTCAAGAGACCCAGTACTTC | CASYRGGSQETQYF
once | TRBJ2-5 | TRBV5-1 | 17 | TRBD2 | TGCGCCAGCAGCCCTGGGACTAGCGGGGGGGTTATTGAGACCCAGTACTTC | CASSPGTSGGVIETQYF
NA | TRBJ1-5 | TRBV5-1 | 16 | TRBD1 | TGCGCCAGCAGCCTTGGGACAGGGGTTACCAATCAGCCCCAGCATTTT | CASSLGTGVTNQPQHF